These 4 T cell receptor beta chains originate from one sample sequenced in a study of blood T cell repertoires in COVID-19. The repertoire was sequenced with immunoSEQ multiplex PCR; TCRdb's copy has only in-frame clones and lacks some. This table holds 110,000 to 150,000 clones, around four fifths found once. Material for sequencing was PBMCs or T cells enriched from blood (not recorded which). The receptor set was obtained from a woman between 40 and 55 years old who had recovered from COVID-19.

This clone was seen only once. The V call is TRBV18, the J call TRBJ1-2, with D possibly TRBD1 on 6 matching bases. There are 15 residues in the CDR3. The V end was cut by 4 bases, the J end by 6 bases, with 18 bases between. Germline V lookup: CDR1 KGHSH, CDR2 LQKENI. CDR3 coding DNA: TGTGCCAGCTCACTAACCGAGGGACAACTTAATGGCTACACCTTC. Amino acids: CASSLTEGQLNGYTF.

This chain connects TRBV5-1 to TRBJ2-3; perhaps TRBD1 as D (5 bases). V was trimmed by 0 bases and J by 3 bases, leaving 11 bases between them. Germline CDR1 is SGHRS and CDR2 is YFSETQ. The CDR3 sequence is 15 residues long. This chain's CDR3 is CASSLEGHGTDTQYF. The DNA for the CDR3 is TGCGCCAGCAGCTTGGAGGGGCATGGGACAGATACGCAGTATTTT.

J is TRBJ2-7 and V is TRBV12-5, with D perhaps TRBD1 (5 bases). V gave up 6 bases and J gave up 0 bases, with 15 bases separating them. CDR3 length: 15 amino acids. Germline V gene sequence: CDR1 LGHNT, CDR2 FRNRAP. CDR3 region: CASGPQGFPSYEQYF. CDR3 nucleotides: TGTGCTAGTGGACCTCAGGGTTTCCCCTCCTACGAGCAGTACTTC.

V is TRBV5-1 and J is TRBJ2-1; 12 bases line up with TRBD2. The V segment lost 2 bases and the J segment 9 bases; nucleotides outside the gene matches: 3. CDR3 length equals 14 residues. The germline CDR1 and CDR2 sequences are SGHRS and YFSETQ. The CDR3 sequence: CASSFQLAGGEQFF. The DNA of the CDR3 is TGCGCCAGCAGCTTCCAACTAGCGGGGGGTGAGCAGTTCTTC.